The T cell receptor beta chain described here comes from a study of blood T cell repertoires in COVID-19. At the level of the study: Acute and convalescent COVID-19 specimens originated in the United States, Italy and Spain.

This CDR3 comprises 16 residues. The germline gives CDR1 KGHSH, CDR2 LQKENI. V was cut by 5 bases and J by 2 bases, with 15 bases left in between. Original methodology: Amplification with reference gene primers provided the estimates of nucleated cell counts. Generated by immunoSEQ multiplex PCR, the TCRdb table keeps only in-frame clones and is missing some. V, J and clone size reflect that table, while D and trimming were determined from the DNA. Seen here are about 200,000 clones, around nine tenths observed once, and the top ten hold about 3%. The clonotype originates from a man aged 55 to 70 with acute or convalescent COVID-19. The sequencing input was peripheral blood. The chain uses TRBV18 and TRBJ2-2; D is unresolved. The CDR3 DNA is TGTGCCAGCTCAACTCGTCCTATTACCAACACCGGGGAGCTGTTTTTT. It encodes CASSTRPITNTGELFF.